This T cell receptor (beta chain) was recovered during a study of blood T cell repertoires in COVID-19. Study-level information: Samples of COVID-19 (acute and convalescent) were obtained from the United States, Italy and Spain. Sample material is recorded as cDNA or gDNA derived from T cells, B-cell-depleted T cells, or PBMCs.

Using immunoSEQ multiplex PCR, the repertoire was profiled, and TCRdb retains in-frame clones only, with some absent. The data show about 190,000 clones, with more than 75% seen just once and 5.6% held by the top ten. The age range of participants was 18 to 89 years, with residence in about two dozen US areas. The CDR3 has 12 amino acids. Deletions cut 8 bases from V and 3 bases from J, with 11 bases between. Germline V gene sequence: CDR1 MNHEY, CDR2 SVGAGI. This TCR came from a man between 35 and 55 years old with acute COVID-19. The rearrangement uses TRBV6-5 and TRBJ2-7; TRBD2 is a possible D gene (6 bases). Sequenced input: PBMCs or T cells enriched from blood (not recorded which). In DNA form, the CDR3 reads TGTGCCAGCGCAGGGAGGAACTACGAGCAGTACTTC. It encodes CASAGRNYEQYF.